The TCR beta chain described here comes from a study of glioma-infiltrating T cells. Notes on the study in general: Above-expected tissue-blood divergence occurred in all gliomas, most in low-grade ones. CDR3 overlap between tissue and blood was very small.

The iRepertoire nested amplicon-rescue multiplex PCR amplified TCR alpha and beta CDR3s from RNA. For one-step reverse transcription and amplification, about 90-450 ng of tissue mRNA or PBMC total RNA was used. TCRdb reanalysed the multiplex PCR reads using MiXCR and keeps one entry per CDR3 protein. Of over 15,000 distinct CDR3 sequences listed, 58% are singletons. In the case of this clonotype: Its antigen is still unknown.

The CDR3 sequence is 16 residues long. The V gene lost 0 bases and the J gene lost 2 bases, with 15 bases spanning the gap. The V gene's germline CDR1 is DFQATT and CDR2 SNEGSKA (reference sequence). The chain is built from TRBV20-1 and TRBJ2-3; possible D gene TRBD1, 6 bases. The sequencing sample was made of glioma tissue, nonneoplastic brain tissue, or PBMCs (not recorded which). The receptor was derived from a human donor with low-grade glioma or glioblastoma, undergoing nonglioma brain surgery, or in good health (not recorded which). The DNA for the CDR3 is TGCAGTGCTAGAGATCGTACAGGGTCAGTCACAGATACGCAGTATTTT. Protein: CSARDRTGSVTDTQYF.